Following are 9 T cell receptor beta chains from one sample sequenced in a study of T cell repertoires in cytomegalovirus infection. Antigens of these TCRs are unknown. TCRdb re-called the reads through MiXCR, storing one row per CDR3 protein. The table records about 400,000 distinct CDR3 sequences, about 32% of them present only once. The sequencing here drew on cultured PBMCs, taken from culture after CMV antigen stimulation. These receptors all stem from a human donor in good health (CMV status not recorded). Some clones in this sample may be carry-over from other donors' samples.

This clonotype was detected only a few times. The chain employs TRBV6-5 and TRBJ1-4; maybe TRBD1 (6 bases). Germline loops: CDR1 MNHEY, CDR2 SVGAGI. CDR3 length equals 15 residues. The V end lost 6 bases, the J end lost 5 bases, and 16 bases lay between the germline ends. CDR3 in amino acids: CASRPSGTRNEKLFF. The CDR3 coding sequence is TGTGCCAGCAGACCGTCTGGGACAAGGAATGAAAAACTGTTTTTT.

The chain carries TRBV7-2 and TRBJ2-3; D ambiguous. Trimming left V 5 bases short and J 1 base short, with 16 bases between. Germline assignment: CDR1 SGHTA and CDR2 FQGNSA. The CDR3 is 16 amino acids. For the CDR3, the DNA is TGTGCCAGCAGCCCCAGTAGTAGTCGCGGCACAGATACGCAGTATTTT. It is translated as CASSPSSSRGTDTQYF.

This clonotype was detected only a few times. J is TRBJ2-7 and V is TRBV6-5; weak D call: TRBD1 (5 bases). The CDR3 runs 15 residues. The germline V and J ends were trimmed by 5 bases and 0 bases, with 14 bases remaining between them. From germline, CDR1 is MNHEY and CDR2 SVGAGI. CDR3: CASSRWGRSSYEQYF. In DNA form, the CDR3 reads TGTGCCAGCAGTCGGTGGGGCAGGAGCTCCTACGAGCAGTACTTC.

The chain combines TRBV24-1 with TRBJ2-3; D is perhaps TRBD1 or TRBD2 (5 bases each). The CDR3 runs 13 residues. With 5 bases removed from V and 0 bases from J, the gap between germline ends came to 5 bases. Germline CDR1 reads KGHDR; CDR2 reads SFDVKD. CDR3: CATSGGSTDTQYF. The CDR3 coding sequence is TGTGCCACCAGTGGGGGGAGCACAGATACGCAGTATTTT.

The rearrangement joins TRBV5-1 to TRBJ1-1, with no clear D. The germline gives CDR1 SGHRS, CDR2 YFSETQ. V lost 4 bases and J 5 bases, leaving 15 bases between the germline ends. This CDR3 is built from 14 residues. Here the CDR3 DNA reads TGCGCCAGCAGCCCGGGAGGAGGGAGTACTGAAGCTTTCTTT. Amino acid sequence: CASSPGGGSTEAFF.

This clonotype was recorded a few times. The rearrangement joins TRBV7-9 to TRBJ2-3; 9 bases map to TRBD1. V dropped 4 bases and J dropped 3; count of bases not matched to a gene: 5. This CDR3 has 15 amino acids. Germline V gives CDR1 SEHNR, CDR2 FQNEAQ (reference sequence). CDR3 DNA sequence: TGTGCCAGCAGCTATACCGGGACAGGGACAGATACGCAGTATTTT. Translating it yields CASSYTGTGTDTQYF.

The chain carries TRBV6-4 and TRBJ2-1, with D unresolved. Germline CDR1 is MRHNA and CDR2 is SNTAGT. This CDR3 comprises 13 residues. Between the trimmed V and J ends, which lost 2 bases and 2 bases, there was a span of 4 bases. The CDR3 nucleotides read TGTGCCAGCAGTGACGGAGCCTACAATGAGCAGTTCTTC. This translates into CASSDGAYNEQFF.

This clonotype was seen once. This chain links TRBV24-1 with TRBJ2-7; TRBD1 matches at 7 bases. The CDR3 is 16 amino acids. Germline lookup yields CDR1 KGHDR and CDR2 SFDVKD. V trimming: 3 bases; J trimming: 4 bases; junction bases outside the gene matches: 11. The CDR3 bases are TGTGCCACCAGTGATCCGGCGAGAGGGGGCGAATACGAGCAGTACTTC. As protein: CATSDPARGGEYEQYF.

The chain joins TRBV6-5 to TRBJ1-6, with D possibly TRBD1 on 5 matching bases. The germline CDR1 and CDR2 sequences are MNHEY and SVGAGI. This CDR3 spans 14 amino acids. Trimming left V 2 bases short and J 10 bases short, with 12 bases between. DNA of the CDR3: TGTGCCAGCAGTTACGGGGGTCAGGTCTCACCCCTCCACTTT. Translated: CASSYGGQVSPLHF.